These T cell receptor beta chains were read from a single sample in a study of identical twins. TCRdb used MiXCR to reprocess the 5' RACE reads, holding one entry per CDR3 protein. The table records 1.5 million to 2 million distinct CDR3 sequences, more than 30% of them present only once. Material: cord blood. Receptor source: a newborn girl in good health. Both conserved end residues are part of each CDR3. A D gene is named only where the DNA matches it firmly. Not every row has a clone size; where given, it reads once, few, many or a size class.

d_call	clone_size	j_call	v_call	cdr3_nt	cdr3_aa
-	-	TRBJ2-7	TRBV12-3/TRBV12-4	TGTGCCAGCAGTTTATCCGAACACCCCGGCTACGAGCAGTACTTC	CASSLSEHPGYEQYF
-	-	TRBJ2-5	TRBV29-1	TGCTGCGTTGCTGGGGGCAATGAGCAGTACTTC	CCVAGGNEQYF
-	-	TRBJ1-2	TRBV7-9	TGTGCCAGCAACGAACAGGAAAACTATGGCTACACCTTC	CASNEQENYGYTF
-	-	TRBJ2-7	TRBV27	TGTGCCAGCAGTTTATGGACTCACTCCTACGAGCAGTACTTC	CASSLWTHSYEQYF
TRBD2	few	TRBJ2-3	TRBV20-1	TGCAGTGCTAGAGAGGTTGCGGGAGGATCGCCAGATACGCAGTATTTT	CSAREVAGGSPDTQYF
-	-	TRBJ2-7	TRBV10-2	TGCGCCAGCAGTGTGGTCTTCTCCTACGAGCAGTACTTC	CASSVVFSYEQYF
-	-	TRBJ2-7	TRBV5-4	TGTGCCAGCAGCTTAAAGCTTACCGGGACCATCCACTACGAGCAGTACTTC	CASSLKLTGTIHYEQYF
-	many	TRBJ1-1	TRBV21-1	TGTGCCAGCAGCAAAGGGACAGGGAACACTGAAGCTTTCTTT	CASSKGTGNTEAFF
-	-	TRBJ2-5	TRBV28	TGTGCCAGCAGTTTGGGCAGTCAGCCCCAAGAGACCCAGTACTTC	CASSLGSQPQETQYF
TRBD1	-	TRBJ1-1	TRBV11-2	TGTGCCAGCTACTCGCCGGACAGGGGGCGGTACACTGAAGCTTTCTTT	CASYSPDRGRYTEAFF
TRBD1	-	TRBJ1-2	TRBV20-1	TGCAGTGCTAGGACCGACAGGGTAAACTATGGCTACACCTTC	CSARTDRVNYGYTF
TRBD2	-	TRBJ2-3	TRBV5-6	TGTGCCAGCAGCCGTAATAGACTAGCCACTACGCAGTATTTT	CASSRNRLATTQYF
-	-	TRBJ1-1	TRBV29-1	TGCAGCGTTGGAGAGGGCGCGACGAACACTGAAGCTTTCTTT	CSVGEGATNTEAFF
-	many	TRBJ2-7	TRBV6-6	TGTGCCAGCAGTTACAGGGTTGGGGACCTCTACGAGCAGTACTTC	CASSYRVGDLYEQYF
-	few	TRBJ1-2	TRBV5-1	TGCGCCAGCAGCTTGGCCCAGGGGTTGGACGGCTACACCTTC	CASSLAQGLDGYTF
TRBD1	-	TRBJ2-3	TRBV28	TGTGCCAGCAGTTTATGGGGACAGGGTCTACTAACAGATACGCAGTATTTT	CASSLWGQGLLTDTQYF
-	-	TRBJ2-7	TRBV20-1	TGCAGTGCTAGACGCAGGCTCTACGAGCAGTACTTC	CSARRRLYEQYF
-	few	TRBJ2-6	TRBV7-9	TGTGCCAGCAGCCTCCCGGGGACACCTGGGGCCAACGTCCTGACTTTC	CASSLPGTPGANVLTF
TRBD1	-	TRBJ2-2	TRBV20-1	TGCAGTGCGAAGGGGGCCGGTAACACCGGGGAGCTGTTTTTT	CSAKGAGNTGELFF
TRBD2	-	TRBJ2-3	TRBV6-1	TGTGCCAGCAGTCAGCCGCGACTAGCGGGGACTTGGTTAGATACGCAGTATTTT	CASSQPRLAGTWLDTQYF
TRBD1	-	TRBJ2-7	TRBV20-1	TGCAGTGCTATAGGGACAGGGGACGGCTACGAGCAGTACTTC	CSAIGTGDGYEQYF
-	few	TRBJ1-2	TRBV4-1	TGCGCCAGCAGCCAAGATCAAGCAGGGCGAGACTATGGCTACACCTTC	CASSQDQAGRDYGYTF
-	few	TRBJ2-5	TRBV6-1	TGTGCCAGCAGTGAAGAGAAGACCCAGTACTTC	CASSEEKTQYF
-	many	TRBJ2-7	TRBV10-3	TGTGCCATCAGTGAGCGGGGGAGCGAGCAGTACTTC	CAISERGSEQYF
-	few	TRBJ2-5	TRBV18	TGTGCCAGCTCACCATCCGCCGGAGAAGAGACCCAGTACTTC	CASSPSAGEETQYF
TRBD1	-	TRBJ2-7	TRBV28	TGTGCCAGCAGTCCCCCCCGGCAGGGGGCCCAGTACAATGAGCAGTACTTC	CASSPPRQGAQYNEQYF
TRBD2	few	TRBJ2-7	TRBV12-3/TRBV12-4	TGTGCCAGCAGTCCTAGCGGGGGCCTTGGCGAGCAGTACTTC	CASSPSGGLGEQYF
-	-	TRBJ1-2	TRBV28	TGTGCCAGCAAGCCCCTGAGTGGGTCGTGGGCTTATGGCTACACCTTC	CASKPLSGSWAYGYTF
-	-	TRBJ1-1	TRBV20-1	TGCAGTGCTAGAGTCCCGCAGAACACTGAAGCTTTCTTT	CSARVPQNTEAFF
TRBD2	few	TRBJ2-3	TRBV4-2	TGTGCCAGCAGCCAAGATACCTTCGAGCGAGCGGGAACCGTCTTAGATACGCAGTATTTT	CASSQDTFERAGTVLDTQYF
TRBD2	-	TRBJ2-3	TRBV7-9	TGTGCCAGCAGCCTCGGGAGGGCCATGGATACGCAGTATTTT	CASSLGRAMDTQYF
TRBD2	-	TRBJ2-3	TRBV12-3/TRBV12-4	TGTGCCAGCAGACCACTAGCGGGAAGTCCAGATACGCAGTATTTT	CASRPLAGSPDTQYF
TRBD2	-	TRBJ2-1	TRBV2	TGTGCCAGCAGTGAAAGATCTAGCGGGGGAGTCCTCTACAATGAGCAGTTCTTC	CASSERSSGGVLYNEQFF
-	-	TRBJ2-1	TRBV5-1	TGCGCCAGCAGCTTGTGGGGGGTGCCTGACAATGAGCAGTTCTTC	CASSLWGVPDNEQFF